This T cell receptor beta chain was sequenced during a study of resident and recirculating memory T cells in vitiligo. Study-level results: Vitiligo lesions lacked a unique dominant clone, and clonality varied.

Confetti depigmentation, marking active vitiligo, was absent in these patients. Assay used: immunoSEQ multiplex PCR; TCRdb lists only in-frame clones, some missing. The sample comprises 70,000 to 95,000 clones, about 91% of which are singletons, and more than 4.5% rests with the top ten. In regard to this clone: No antigen is known for it.

Germline lookup yields CDR1 SGHTA and CDR2 FQGNSA. V lost 1 base to trimming and J lost 8 bases, with 13 bases between them. The CDR3 length is 14 residues. Sequencing was performed on blood. This sequence joins TRBV7-2 and TRBJ2-3; no clear D. The clonotype was recovered from a male donor with vitiligo. CDR3 DNA: TGTGCCAGCAGCTTAGGTAGCATCGACGGTACGCAGTATTTT. Encoded protein: CASSLGSIDGTQYF.